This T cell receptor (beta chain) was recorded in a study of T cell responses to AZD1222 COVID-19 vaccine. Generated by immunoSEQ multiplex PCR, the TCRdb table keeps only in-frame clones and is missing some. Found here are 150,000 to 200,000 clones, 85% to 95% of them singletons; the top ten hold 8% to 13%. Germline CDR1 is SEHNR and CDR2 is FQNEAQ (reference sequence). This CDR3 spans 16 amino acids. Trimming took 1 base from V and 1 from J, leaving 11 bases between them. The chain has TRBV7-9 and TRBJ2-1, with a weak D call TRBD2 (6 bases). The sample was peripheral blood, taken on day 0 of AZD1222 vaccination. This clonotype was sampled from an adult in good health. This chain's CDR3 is CASSLVVAGSYNEQFF. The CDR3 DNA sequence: TGTGCCAGCAGCTTAGTGGTGGCGGGGTCCTACAATGAGCAGTTCTTC.